Only one count was recorded for the clone carrying this TCR beta chain. The germline CDR1 and CDR2 sequences are MDHEN and SYDVKM. With 6 bases clipped from V and 5 bases from J, the junction kept 6 bases outside the gene matches. The CDR3 is 13 amino acids. The sample comes from a study of blood T cell repertoires in COVID-19. About the study: COVID-19 samples collected from the United States, Italy and Spain covered acute and convalescent phases. T cells, B-cell-depleted T cells, or PBMCs supplied cDNA or gDNA.

Per the authors' pipeline: The assay estimated nucleated cells by amplifying reference gene primers. Here immunoSEQ multiplex PCR was the method, and the copy in TCRdb shows in-frame clones only, minus some. That table supplies the V and J calls and clone size; D and trimming were determined from the DNA. The table includes approximately 26,000 clones, roughly 89% detected once. This TCR came from a woman in her sixties with active COVID-19. The specimen was peripheral blood. This sequence joins TRBV28 and TRBJ1-1; 7 bases align to TRBD1. CDR3 nucleotides: TGTGCCAGCAGCCTCGGGACAGCGACTGAAGCTTTCTTT. Translation gives CASSLGTATEAFF.